These 28 T cell receptor beta chains were sequenced from one sample in a study of cytomegalovirus exposure and HLA in healthy donors. With 60 Vbeta and 13 Jbeta primers, the PCR was carried out. TCRdb's table, derived via immunoSEQ multiplex PCR, lists solely in-frame clones and lacks some. The sample's table shows fewer than 150,000 clones. The specimen was PBMCs. Receptors originate from a man between 35 and 55 years old in good health and CMV-seronegative.

The V and J genes are TRBV7-9 and TRBJ2-5; D unclear. CDR3 size: 12 residues. From germline, CDR1 is SEHNR and CDR2 FQNEAQ (reference sequence). The V gene lost 7 bases and the J gene lost 2 bases, with 8 bases spanning the gap. The CDR3 nucleotides read TGTGCCAGCACCTTTTTACAAGAGACCCAGTACTTC. Translation gives CASTFLQETQYF. Together with reference TRBV7-9 and TRBJ2-5, the CDR3 gives the full variable domain: DTGVSQNPRHKITKRGQNVTFRCDPISEHNRLYWYRQTLGQGPEFLTYFQNEAQLEKSRLLSDRFSAERPKGSFSTLEIQRTEQGDSAMYLCASTFLQETQYFGPGTRLLVL.

This rearrangement joins TRBV11-2 to TRBJ1-1, with TRBD1 as a possible D gene (5 bases). The V end lost 1 base, the J end lost 6 bases, and 12 bases lay between the germline ends. The germline gives CDR1 SGHAT, CDR2 FQNNGV. This CDR3 has 14 amino acids. CDR3 DNA sequence: TGTGCCAGCAGCTTAGGGGCAGGGATCTCTGAAGCTTTCTTT. Encoded protein: CASSLGAGISEAFF.

This chain joins TRBV28 and TRBJ2-5, with TRBD1 as a possible D gene (6 bases). Germline loops: CDR1 MDHEN, CDR2 SYDVKM. This CDR3 has 14 amino acids. Trimming pared 2 bases from V and 5 bases from J, leaving 12 bases between. The CDR3 coding sequence is TGTGCCAGCAGTTTACCAGGGGTTTTGGAGACCCAGTACTTC. Amino acid sequence: CASSLPGVLETQYF.

J is TRBJ2-3 and V is TRBV11-2; 7 bases align to TRBD2. J was trimmed by 7 bases and V by 0 bases; bases with no gene match: 7. This CDR3 region has 15 residues. The germline V gene has CDR1 SGHAT and CDR2 FQNNGV. DNA for the CDR3: TGTGCCAGCAGCTTAGATACGGGAGGCCGATATACGCAGTATTTT. Protein: CASSLDTGGRYTQYF.

A word on this clone: The same CDR3 arises from other DNA sequences in this sample as well. V gene TRBV7-9 combines with J gene TRBJ2-5, with TRBD2 identical over 8 bases. CDR1 SEHNR and CDR2 FQNEAQ come from the germline V gene (reference sequence). Germline trimming cut 2 bases from V and 1 base from J; bases unmatched to any gene: 0. The CDR3 spans 14 residues. CDR3 region: CASSLTSGQETQYF. The CDR3 coding sequence is TGTGCCAGCAGCTTAACTAGCGGCCAAGAGACCCAGTACTTC.

V usage is TRBV28 and J usage is TRBJ1-5; TRBD1 matches 7 bases. V shed 5 bases and J 4 bases; nucleotides not matched to a gene: 14. The CDR3 is 17 residues long. Germline V gives CDR1 MDHEN, CDR2 SYDVKM. DNA of the CDR3: TGTGCCAGCAGTCTCCCCCGGGACCCCAGGGGGAATCAGCCCCAGCATTTT. This translates into CASSLPRDPRGNQPQHF.

The CDR3 reads CASSPGTVRAYEQYF. For the CDR3, the DNA is TGTGCCAGCTCACCAGGGACAGTGAGAGCCTACGAGCAGTACTTC. This chain joins TRBV18 and TRBJ2-7; 7 nucleotides agree with TRBD1. Germline CDR1 KGHSH, CDR2 LQKENI. The V and J ends lost 2 bases and 2 bases, in that order; junction bases with no gene match: 6. This CDR3 region has 15 residues.

The chain recombines TRBV2 with TRBJ2-3, with D possibly being TRBD2 (7 bases). V shed 3 bases and J shed 1 base, with 14 bases lying between them. The CDR3 has 16 residues. The V gene's germline CDR1 is SNHLY and CDR2 FYNNEI. The CDR3 reads CASSDSGGGRTDTQYF. The DNA of the CDR3 is TGTGCCAGCAGTGACAGTGGGGGGGGGCGCACAGATACGCAGTATTTT.

The J gene is TRBJ1-1, the V gene TRBV11-2; D is possibly TRBD1 (6 bases). The germline gives CDR1 SGHAT, CDR2 FQNNGV. V was clipped by 1 base and J by 6 bases, with 9 bases between them. This CDR3 is 13 amino acids long. The CDR3: CASSLAQGAEAFF. CDR3 nucleotides: TGTGCCAGCAGCTTAGCACAGGGAGCTGAAGCTTTCTTT. Together with reference TRBV11-2 and TRBJ1-1, the CDR3 gives the full variable domain: EAGVAQSPRYKIIEKRQSVAFWCNPISGHATLYWYQQILGQGPKLLIQFQNNGVVDDSQLPKDRFSAERLKGVDSTLKIQPAKLEDSAVYLCASSLAQGAEAFFGQGTRLTVV.

The rearrangement uses TRBV28 and TRBJ2-5; the D is unclear. The CDR3 consists of 14 residues. Trimming left V 3 bases short and J 0 bases short, with 8 bases between. From germline, CDR1 is MDHEN and CDR2 SYDVKM. In DNA form, the CDR3 reads TGTGCCAGCAGTTTTGAGGCGGACCAAGAGACCCAGTACTTC. Translated: CASSFEADQETQYF. Together with reference TRBV28 and TRBJ2-5, the CDR3 gives the full variable domain: DVKVTQSSRYLVKRTGEKVFLECVQDMDHENMFWYRQDPGLGLRLIYFSYDVKMKEKGDIPEGYSVSREKKERFSLILESASTNQTSMYLCASSFEADQETQYFGPGTRLLVL.

The V gene is TRBV7-3, the J gene TRBJ1-2; the match to TRBD1 covers 7 bases. CDR3 size: 14 residues. After removal of 5 bases from V and 5 bases from J, the junction contained 8 bases not matched to a gene. Germline-derived CDR1 and CDR2 are SGHTA and FQGTGA. CDR3 bases: TGTGCCAGCAGCCCACGACAGGGTGGGTATGGCTACACCTTC. It specifies CASSPRQGGYGYTF.

V and J are TRBV6-5 and TRBJ1-1; D remains ambiguous. V dropped 5 bases and J dropped 4 bases, with 11 bases sitting between them. The CDR3 is 13 residues long. Per germline, CDR1 MNHEY and CDR2 SVGAGI. This CDR3 is CASSILASTEAFF. CDR3 nucleotide sequence: TGTGCCAGCAGTATCCTCGCTAGCACTGAAGCTTTCTTT.

V and J are TRBV29-1 and TRBJ2-3, with 10 bases identical to TRBD1. Germline assignment: CDR1 SQVTM and CDR2 ANQGSEA. The CDR3 has 15 amino acids. V lost 5 bases, J lost 4 bases, and 9 bases stayed unmatched. The CDR3 reads CSVHPGTGESDTQYF. DNA of the CDR3: TGCAGCGTTCATCCCGGGACAGGGGAGTCAGATACGCAGTATTTT.

The chain links TRBV7-2 to TRBJ1-6; perhaps TRBD1 as D (5 bases). The CDR3 runs 13 residues. V shed 6 bases and J shed 6 bases, with 9 bases lying between them. Germline CDR1 SGHTA, CDR2 FQGNSA. CDR3 protein: CASSVQVNSPLHF. CDR3 sequence (DNA): TGTGCCAGCAGTGTACAGGTTAATTCACCCCTCCACTTT. The entire variable domain, with the rest obtained from reference TRBV7-2 and TRBJ1-6, is as follows: GAGVSQSPSNKVTEKGKDVELRCDPISGHTALYWYRQSLGQGLEFLIYFQGNSAPDKSGLPSDRFSAERTGGSVSTLTIQRTQQEDSAVYLCASSVQVNSPLHFGNGTRLTVT.

This chain uses TRBV4-3 with TRBJ2-3, with 11 bases fitting TRBD1. This CDR3 is 17 amino acids long. Germline V gives CDR1 LGHNA, CDR2 YSLEER. J lost 0 bases, V lost 3 bases, and 5 bases had no gene match. The CDR3 sequence: CASSQGWDRGSTDTQYF. CDR3 in DNA: TGCGCCAGCAGCCAGGGTTGGGACAGGGGGAGCACAGATACGCAGTATTTT.

The chain employs TRBV5-4 and TRBJ2-1; 8 bases are shared with TRBD2. There are 17 residues in the CDR3. Germline-derived CDR1 and CDR2 are SGHNT and YYREEE (reference sequence). J lost 0 bases, V lost 5 bases, and 10 bases had no gene match. CDR3 loop: CASRPGGRTFSYNEQFF. CDR3 coding DNA: TGTGCCAGCAGACCGGGGGGGCGGACCTTCTCCTACAATGAGCAGTTCTTC.

V gene TRBV4-1 combines with J gene TRBJ1-2; 7 positions agree with TRBD1. V dropped 4 bases and J dropped 8; count of bases not matched to a gene: 16. CDR1 and CDR2 from the germline V gene are MGHRA and YSYEKL. The CDR3 covers 16 residues. Written as DNA, the CDR3 is TGCGCCAGCAGCCGAGAATTCAGACAGGGCGCAGAGGGCTACACCTTC. It specifies CASSREFRQGAEGYTF.

The rearrangement links TRBV7-2 to TRBJ2-3, with D perhaps matching TRBD1 (6 bases). CDR3 length: 15 residues. From germline, CDR1 is SGHTA and CDR2 FQGNSA. V lost 4 bases to trimming and J lost 0 bases, with 11 bases between them. CDR3 residues: CASSSGTTSTDTQYF. The CDR3 nucleotides read TGTGCCAGCAGCTCGGGGACAACTAGCACAGATACGCAGTATTTT.

The chain is built from TRBV11-2 and TRBJ2-1; no reliable D call. Germline V gene data show CDR1 as SGHAT and CDR2 as FQNNGV. V dropped 1 base and J dropped 4 bases, with 5 bases sitting between them. CDR3 length: 13 amino acids. CDR3 nucleotides: TGTGCCAGCAGCTTAGCCCAGTACAATGAGCAGTTCTTC. This gives the protein CASSLAQYNEQFF.

The chain carries TRBV4-2 and TRBJ2-7, with 11 bases identical to TRBD1. Germline V gene sequence: CDR1 LGHNA, CDR2 YNFKEQ. V shed 2 bases, J shed 0 bases, and the junction held 3 bases outside the gene matches. The CDR3 length is 16 residues. The CDR3 nucleotides read TGTGCCAGCAGCCAACCCGGGACAGGGGGCTCCTACGAGCAGTACTTC. This gives the protein CASSQPGTGGSYEQYF.

This sequence joins TRBV19 and TRBJ2-7; 7 bases fit TRBD1. This CDR3 spans 14 amino acids. Germline V gene sequence: CDR1 LNHDA, CDR2 SQIVND (reference sequence). V shed 0 bases and J 2 bases; nucleotides not matched to a gene: 1. The CDR3 DNA follows: TGTGCCAGTAGTATAGAGGGACAGACCTACGAGCAGTACTTC. As protein: CASSIEGQTYEQYF.

V is TRBV7-6 and J is TRBJ2-1; 7 nucleotides match TRBD2. V dropped 6 bases and J dropped 9; count of bases not matched to a gene: 8. Looked up from germline, CDR1 is SGHVS and CDR2 is FNYEAQ. This CDR3 comprises 13 residues. Here the CDR3 DNA reads TGTGCCAGCAGTAGTAGCGGGTACGGTGAGCAGTTCTTC. It encodes CASSSSGYGEQFF.

The gene calls are TRBV4-1 and TRBJ1-5; D gene uncertain. Trimming stripped 4 bases from V and 6 bases from J, with 19 bases between. The CDR3 extends over 16 amino acids. Germline V gives CDR1 MGHRA, CDR2 YSYEKL. In DNA, the CDR3 is TGCGCCAGCAGCCCAGTGGGCAGCGGCTCGAGTCAGCCCCAGCATTTT. Translated: CASSPVGSGSSQPQHF.

The chain recombines TRBV6-4 with TRBJ2-1; no reliable D call. Per the germline V gene, CDR1 is MRHNA and CDR2 is SNTAGT. The V end lost 5 bases, the J end lost 2 bases, and 7 bases lay between the germline ends. This CDR3 is built from 13 residues. The CDR3 protein is CASSPGAYNEQFF. CDR3 DNA sequence: TGTGCCAGCAGTCCCGGAGCCTACAATGAGCAGTTCTTC.

Notes on this clone: Compared with germline, one end of the junction differs, possibly owing to a read error. V and J are TRBV7-2 and TRBJ1-1, with D tentatively TRBD1 (5 bases). This CDR3 contains 14 residues. Germline V gene lookup returns CDR1 SGHTA and CDR2 FQGNSA. The CDR3 coding sequence is TGTGCCAGCAGATTACAGGCCGCGAACGCTGAAGCTTTCTTT. This sequence encodes CASRLQAANAEAFF.

The chain is built from TRBV19 and TRBJ2-1; D is possibly TRBD1 (6 bases). The CDR3 contains 15 residues. V shed 5 bases and J shed 3 bases, with 14 bases lying between them. Looked up from germline, CDR1 is LNHDA and CDR2 is SQIVND (reference sequence). The CDR3 spells CASSLSQGSYNEQFF. CDR3 in DNA: TGTGCCAGTAGTTTAAGTCAGGGGAGCTACAATGAGCAGTTCTTC.

The rearrangement links TRBV28 to TRBJ1-1; possibly TRBD1 for D (5 bases). The germline V gene encodes CDR1 MDHEN and CDR2 SYDVKM. Trimming shortened V by 3 bases and J by 0 bases, and 14 bases separated the two germline ends. The CDR3 length is 16 residues. CDR3 sequence: CASSFQGASLNTEAFF. Here the CDR3 DNA reads TGTGCCAGCAGTTTCCAGGGTGCTTCCTTGAACACTGAAGCTTTCTTT.

V and J are TRBV7-6 and TRBJ2-1; the D gene is possibly TRBD2 (6 bases). Germline CDR1 SGHVS, CDR2 FNYEAQ. The V end lost 3 bases, the J end lost 3 bases, and 9 bases lay between the germline ends. The length of the CDR3 is 14 residues. The CDR3 DNA follows: TGTGCCAGCAGCTTTAGCGGAAACTACAATGAGCAGTTCTTC. Amino acids: CASSFSGNYNEQFF.